The 7 T cell receptor beta chains given below trace back to one sample, sequenced in a study of blood T cell repertoires in COVID-19 (dated by TCRdb to the early 2020s). The library was made by the immunoSEQ multiplex PCR assay. Sourced from immuneACCESS, this table was stored by TCRdb with only in-frame sequences that have V and J called. A share of the clones is absent; for the studies checked, an unresolved V gene accounts for under half, and the remainder has no known explanation. The sample table contains approximately 390,000 clones; only one count was recorded for 80% to 90% of them. The ten largest clones take up roughly 2.1% of the sample. The material sequenced was peripheral blood. Receptors originate from a woman aged 55-69 years with COVID-19, enrolled during active disease.

The chain couples TRBV21-1 to TRBJ1-4. TRBV21-1 has pseudogene status. CDR3 length equals 18 residues. DNA of the CDR3: TGTGCGCCCGACGGCGGGGCGGCGCACCCGGGGACTAATGAAAAACTGTTTTTT. It yields the protein CAPDGGAAHPGTNEKLFF.

The rearrangement links TRBV6-7 to TRBJ2-7, with 12 bases matching TRBD1. TRBV6-7 is placed among ORFs of uncertain function. The CDR3 covers 22 residues. V shed 0 bases, J shed 3 bases, and the junction held 21 bases outside the gene matches. In DNA form, the CDR3 reads TGTGCCAGCAGTTACTCGACGGAACCCCGGGACAGGGGGCTGGAGGATAACTACGAGCAGTACTTC. Amino acids: CASSYSTEPRDRGLEDNYEQYF.

V usage is TRBV19 and J usage is TRBJ2-3; 8 bases match TRBD2. Germline V lookup: CDR1 LNHDA, CDR2 SQIVND (reference sequence). V was clipped by 8 bases and J by 1 base; unmatched bases: 8. The CDR3 length is 15 residues. This CDR3 reads CASETRRGGTDTQYF. The CDR3 region has the DNA TGTGCCAGTGAGACCCGGCGGGGGGGCACAGATACGCAGTATTTT.

This chain uses TRBV19 with TRBJ2-3, with D perhaps TRBD1 (6 bases). Per germline, CDR1 LNHDA and CDR2 SQIVND (reference sequence). This CDR3 contains 14 residues. Trimming removed 6 bases at V and 5 bases at J, with 15 bases between. CDR3 region: CASSIRGTVDTQYF. As DNA, the CDR3 is TGTGCCAGTAGCATAAGGGGGACCGTAGATACGCAGTATTTT.

The V and J genes are TRBV19 and TRBJ2-5; 11 bases map to TRBD2. CDR1 is LNHDA and CDR2 is SQIVND in the germline V gene (reference sequence). V was clipped by 5 bases and J by 4 bases; unmatched bases: 6. CDR3 length: 15 residues. CDR3 coding DNA: TGTGCCAGTAGTTTTAGCGGGGGGGTTGTAGAGACCCAGTACTTC. It encodes CASSFSGGVVETQYF.

On this clone itself: Other DNA sequences in the same sample also yield this CDR3. V gene TRBV3-1 (or the pseudogene TRBV3-2) combines with J gene TRBJ1-5; maybe TRBD1 (5 bases). V was cut by 0 bases and J by 7 bases, with 10 bases left in between. Germline assignment: CDR1 LGHDT and CDR2 YNNKEL (reference sequence). The CDR3 contains 14 residues. The DNA for the CDR3 is TGTGCCAGCAGCCAAGACAGGGTAGGACAGCCCCAGCATTTT. It translates to CASSQDRVGQPQHF.

This chain links TRBV5-1 with TRBJ2-7, with D maybe TRBD2 (6 bases). The V gene lost 4 bases and the J gene lost 3 bases, with 17 bases spanning the gap. The CDR3 is 15 residues long. Germline CDR1 and CDR2: SGHRS and YFSETQ. The CDR3 nucleotides read TGCGCCAGCAGCCCCCCCCTACCCGGGGGCTACGAGCAGTACTTC. Translated, it gives CASSPPLPGGYEQYF.